Sequencing of this TCR beta chain was carried out in a study of T cells expressing NK-cell markers. As to this clonotype: Its antigen is not known.

The CDR3 has 15 amino acids. CDR1 is LGHNA, CDR2 YNFKEQ, per germline. Regarding the study as a whole: The CD3+CD56-NKG2C+ fraction of several donors was also led by these clonotypes.

A 5'RACE template switching approach incorporating UMIs was used to make TCR beta cDNA. With the 5' RACE reads reprocessed, TCRdb shows one record per CDR3 protein and no DNA. This sample contains fewer than 200,000 distinct CDR3 sequences. This clonotype originated in a woman aged 18-69 years in good health. Material for sequencing was blood T cells: a sorted CD56 or NKG2C T cell subset, CD4+ or CD8+ T cells, or bulk PBMC T cells (not recorded which). The rearrangement joins TRBV4-2 to TRBJ2-1; TCRdb's D call, TRBD2, is unchecked because there is no DNA. CDR3 loop: CASSQGSIAGGEQFF.